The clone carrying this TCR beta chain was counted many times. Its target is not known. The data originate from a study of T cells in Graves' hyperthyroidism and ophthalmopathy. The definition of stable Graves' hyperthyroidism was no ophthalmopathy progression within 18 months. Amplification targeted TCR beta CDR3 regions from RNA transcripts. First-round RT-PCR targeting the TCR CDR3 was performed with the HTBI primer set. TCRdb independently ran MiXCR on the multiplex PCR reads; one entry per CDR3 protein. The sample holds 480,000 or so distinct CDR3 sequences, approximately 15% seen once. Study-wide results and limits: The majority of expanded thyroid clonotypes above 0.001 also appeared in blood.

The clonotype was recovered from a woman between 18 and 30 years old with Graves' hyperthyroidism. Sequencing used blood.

The DNA of the CDR3 is TGTGCCAGCAGCATTAGACCGGGGGACACCGGGGAGCTGTTTTTT. Translated: CASSIRPGDTGELFF. V usage is TRBV7-9 and J usage is TRBJ2-2; D might be TRBD2 (6 bases). This CDR3 is 15 amino acids long. Looked up from germline, CDR1 is SEHNR and CDR2 is FQNEAQ (reference sequence). V was cut by 5 bases and J by 3 bases, with 13 bases left in between.